Listed below are T cell receptor beta chains from one sample, sequenced in a study of blood T cell repertoires in COVID-19. Generated by immunoSEQ multiplex PCR, the TCRdb table keeps only in-frame clones and is missing some. The table includes a few hundred thousand clones, around 86% detected once. Sequencing was done on a sample of peripheral blood. These receptors were collected from a woman between 40 and 50 years old who had recovered from COVID-19. Each CDR3 is given with its conserved first and last residue. The order of the fields is V gene, J gene, clone size, CDR3 length, D gene, CDR3 protein, CDR3 DNA. D genes are given only for firm matches. Some rows mark clone size as missing; the rest say once, few, many or name a class of expanded clone.

TRBV3-1/TRBV3-2	TRBJ1-1	once	13	.	CASSQLSDTEAFF	TGTGCCAGCAGCCAATTGTCGGACACTGAAGCTTTCTTT
TRBV2	TRBJ2-7	.	13	.	CASSGVGSPPRYF	TGTGCCAGCAGTGGAGTTGGTTCCCCTCCGCGGTACTTC
TRBV9	TRBJ1-2	.	13	.	CASSGAGFYGYTF	TGTGCCAGCAGCGGCGCGGGATTCTATGGCTACACCTTC
TRBV19	TRBJ1-1	.	14	.	CASSKGISGPEAFF	TGTGCCAGTAGTAAAGGGATTAGCGGTCCTGAAGCTTTCTTT
TRBV25-1	TRBJ2-3	.	15	TRBD2	CASSERGRQADTQYF	TGTGCCAGCAGTGAACGCGGGAGGCAGGCAGATACGCAGTATTTT
TRBV9	TRBJ1-3	once	16	.	CASSPPVWEAGNTIYF	TGTGCCAGCAGCCCCCCGGTGTGGGAGGCTGGAAACACCATATATTTT
TRBV7-8	TRBJ1-5	.	15	TRBD1	CASSLDGQGDQPQHF	TGTGCCAGCAGCTTAGACGGACAGGGCGATCAGCCCCAGCATTTT
TRBV25-1	TRBJ2-2	.	15	TRBD2	CASSEGGGNTGELFF	TGTGCCAGCAGTGAGGGCGGGGGGAACACCGGGGAGCTGTTTTTT
TRBV27	TRBJ1-6	.	16	.	CASSLYPGPTGSPLHF	TGTGCCAGCAGTCTTTATCCGGGGCCCACAGGGTCACCCCTCCACTTT
TRBV5-4	TRBJ1-1	.	14	TRBD1	CASSFSQGDTEAFF	TGTGCCAGCAGCTTTAGCCAGGGGGACACTGAAGCTTTCTTT
TRBV6-1	TRBJ1-5	.	15	.	CASSEAGAVYQPQHF	TGTGCCAGCAGTGAAGCGGGGGCAGTCTATCAGCCCCAGCATTTT
TRBV27	TRBJ1-5	.	16	TRBD1	CASSLQGALGNQPQHF	TGTGCCAGCAGTCTACAGGGGGCGCTGGGCAATCAGCCCCAGCATTTT
TRBV24-1	TRBJ1-5	.	14	.	CATSEGQYGQPQHF	TGTGCCACCAGTGAGGGCCAGTACGGTCAGCCCCAGCATTTT
TRBV9	TRBJ1-4	.	17	TRBD1	CASSLTGQGALNEKLFF	TGTGCCAGCAGCCTAACGGGACAGGGGGCACTTAATGAAAAACTGTTTTTT
TRBV30	TRBJ2-3	.	13	.	CAWVGGSTDTQYF	TGTGCCTGGGTGGGGGGTAGCACAGATACGCAGTATTTT
TRBV9	TRBJ1-1	once	15	TRBD1	CASSPLLAGGTEAFF	TGTGCCAGCAGCCCCCTATTAGCAGGGGGCACTGAAGCTTTCTTT
TRBV5-1	TRBJ2-3	.	15	TRBD2	CASSSLAAHTDTQYF	TGCGCCAGCAGCTCACTAGCGGCACACACAGATACGCAGTATTTT
TRBV28	TRBJ2-7	.	15	TRBD1	CASSFVTGGAYEQYF	TGTGCCAGCAGTTTTGTGACAGGGGGGGCCTACGAGCAGTACTTC
TRBV19	TRBJ2-3	.	15	TRBD1	CASSPNRDRGHTQYF	TGTGCCAGTAGCCCAAACCGGGACAGGGGTCATACGCAGTATTTT
TRBV6-5	TRBJ2-5	.	14	TRBD1	CASRRGQQQETQYF	TGTGCCAGCAGGAGGGGACAGCAGCAAGAGACCCAGTACTTC
TRBV19	TRBJ2-1	.	17	TRBD2	CASSIRTSGGSSNEQFF	TGTGCCAGTAGTATACGGACTAGCGGGGGGTCGTCCAATGAGCAGTTCTTC
TRBV7-8	TRBJ2-1	few	17	TRBD2	CASSPRTSGSSYNEQFF	TGTGCCAGCAGCCCTCGGACTAGCGGGAGCTCCTACAATGAGCAGTTCTTC
TRBV28	TRBJ1-5	once	12	.	CASSSQGQPQHF	TGTGCCAGCAGTTCACAGGGTCAGCCCCAGCATTTT
TRBV29-1	TRBJ2-3	.	11	TRBD2	CSVVLAGEQYF	TGCAGCGTCGTATTAGCGGGGGAGCAGTATTTT
TRBV14	TRBJ1-2	.	12	.	CASSQQGYGYTF	TGTGCCAGCAGCCAACAGGGCTATGGCTACACCTTC
TRBV12-2	TRBJ1-2	.	15	.	CASRPGDTSFYGYTF	TGTGCAAGTCGCCCCGGGGACACCTCCTTCTATGGCTACACCTTC
TRBV30	TRBJ2-5	.	16	TRBD2	CAWTNLAGGPQETQYF	TGTGCCTGGACCAATCTAGCGGGAGGACCACAAGAGACCCAGTACTTC
TRBV12-3/TRBV12-4	TRBJ2-7	.	13	.	CASRPGQTYEQYF	TGTGCCAGCAGACCCGGACAGACCTACGAGCAGTACTTC
TRBV10-1	TRBJ2-1	few	12	.	CASSTTSSRQFF	TGCGCCAGCAGTACGACTAGTTCAAGGCAGTTCTTC
TRBV7-9	TRBJ2-2	.	19	.	CASSLAPWYRTSNTGELFF	TGTGCCAGCAGCTTAGCCCCGTGGTACAGGACCTCGAACACCGGGGAGCTGTTTTTT
TRBV27	TRBJ1-4	once	14	TRBD1	CASRKQGAGEKLFF	TGTGCCAGCAGGAAACAGGGGGCGGGTGAAAAACTGTTTTTT
TRBV19	TRBJ2-1	.	17	TRBD2	CASTTAGTSGVYNEQFF	TGTGCCAGTACCACAGCCGGGACTAGCGGGGTGTACAATGAGCAGTTCTTC
TRBV5-1	TRBJ1-2	.	14	.	CASSSTGLIYGYTF	TGCGCCAGCAGCAGTACAGGGCTCATCTATGGCTACACCTTC
TRBV7-8	TRBJ1-5	.	15	TRBD1	CASSVTGGGNQPQHF	TGTGCCAGCAGCGTGACAGGGGGAGGCAATCAGCCCCAGCATTTT
TRBV3-1/TRBV3-2	TRBJ2-2	.	17	TRBD1	CASSQNLDRAHTGELFF	TGTGCCAGCAGCCAAAATTTGGACAGGGCCCACACCGGGGAGCTGTTTTTT
TRBV12-3/TRBV12-4	TRBJ2-7	.	12	.	CASSATIYEQYF	TGTGCCAGCAGTGCTACCATCTACGAGCAGTACTTC
TRBV18	TRBJ2-2	once	15	.	CASSPNPGVNGELFF	TGTGCCAGCTCACCAAATCCGGGAGTGAACGGGGAGCTGTTTTTT
TRBV23-1	TRBJ1-1	.	13	.	CASINRVNTEAFF	TGCGCCAGCATTAACAGAGTCAACACTGAAGCTTTCTTT
TRBV4-1	TRBJ2-2	.	18	TRBD2	CASSQTLAGPPNTGELFF	TGCGCCAGCAGCCAGACGTTAGCGGGGCCCCCGAACACCGGGGAGCTGTTTTTT
TRBV3-1/TRBV3-2	TRBJ2-7	once	14	TRBD1	CASSQGQGVYEQYF	TGTGCCAGCAGCCAGGGACAGGGGGTCTACGAGCAGTACTTC